The sequence of this TCR beta chain was determined in a study of T cells in narcolepsy. Study-wide background: Enrolled donors included narcolepsy type 1 or type 2 patients and healthy controls.

Sequenced by immunoSEQ multiplex PCR; TCRdb stores in-frame clones only, minus some. The sample lists more than 30,000 clones, roughly 83% occurring once. CDR1 is SGHDT and CDR2 is YYEEEE in the germline V gene. The CDR3 spans 16 residues. The ends were cut back, 0 bases at V and 2 bases at J, with 14 bases in the middle. This sequence was found in a human donor with narcolepsy. Input material: CD45RA- memory CD4+ T cells from PBMCs. The chain is built from TRBV5-6 and TRBJ2-5; perhaps TRBD1 as D (6 bases). CDR3 bases: TGTGCCAGCAGCTTGGCCGACAGGAGGTCTCAAGAGACCCAGTACTTC. Protein product: CASSLADRRSQETQYF. The entire variable domain, with the rest obtained from reference TRBV5-6 and TRBJ2-5, is as follows: DAGVTQSPTHLIKTRGQQVTLRCSPKSGHDTVSWYQQALGQGPQFIFQYYEEEERQRGNFPDRFSGHQFPNYSSELNVNALLLGDSALYLCASSLADRRSQETQYFGPGTRLLVL.